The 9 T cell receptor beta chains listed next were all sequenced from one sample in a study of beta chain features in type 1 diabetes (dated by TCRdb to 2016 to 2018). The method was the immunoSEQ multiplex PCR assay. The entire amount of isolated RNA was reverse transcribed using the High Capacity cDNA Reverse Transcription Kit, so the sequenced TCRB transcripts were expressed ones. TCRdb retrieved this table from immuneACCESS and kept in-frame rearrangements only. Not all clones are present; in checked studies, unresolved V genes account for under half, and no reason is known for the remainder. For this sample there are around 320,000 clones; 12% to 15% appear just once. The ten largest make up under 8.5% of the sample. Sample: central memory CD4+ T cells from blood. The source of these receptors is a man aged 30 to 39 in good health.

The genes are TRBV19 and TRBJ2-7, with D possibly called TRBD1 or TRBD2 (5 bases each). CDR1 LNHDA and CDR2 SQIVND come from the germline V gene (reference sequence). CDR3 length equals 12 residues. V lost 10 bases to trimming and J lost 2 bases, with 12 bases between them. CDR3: CATGTATYEQYF. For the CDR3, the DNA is TGTGCCACCGGGACGGCCACCTACGAGCAGTACTTC.

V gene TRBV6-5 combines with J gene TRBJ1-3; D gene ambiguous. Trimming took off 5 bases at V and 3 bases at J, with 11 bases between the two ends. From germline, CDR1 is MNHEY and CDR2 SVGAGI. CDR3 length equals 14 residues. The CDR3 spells CASSTGSYGNTIYF. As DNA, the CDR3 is TGTGCCAGCAGTACCGGGAGTTATGGAAACACCATATATTTT.

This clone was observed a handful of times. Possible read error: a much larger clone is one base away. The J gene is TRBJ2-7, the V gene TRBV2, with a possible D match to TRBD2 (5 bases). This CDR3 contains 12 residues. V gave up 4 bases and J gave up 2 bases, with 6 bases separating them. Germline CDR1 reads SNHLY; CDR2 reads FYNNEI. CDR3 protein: CASSAGTYEQYF. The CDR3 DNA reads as TGTGCCAGCAGTGCGGGGACCTACGAGCAGTACTTC.

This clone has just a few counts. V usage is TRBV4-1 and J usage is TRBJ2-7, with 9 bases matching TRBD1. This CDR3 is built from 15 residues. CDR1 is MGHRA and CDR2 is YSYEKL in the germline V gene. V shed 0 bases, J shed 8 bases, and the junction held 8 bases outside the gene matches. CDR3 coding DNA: TGCGCCAGCAGCCAAGAACAGGGACAGGGTTTAAAGCAGTACTTC. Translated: CASSQEQGQGLKQYF.

The CDR3 DNA sequence: TGTGCCAGCAGCTCATGGATGGCCCCGGAGGCCCAGCATTTT. Translation: CASSSWMAPEAQHF. The V gene is TRBV5-6, the J gene TRBJ1-5; D uncertain. This CDR3 has 14 amino acids. Germline loops: CDR1 SGHDT, CDR2 YYEEEE. V was pared by 3 bases and J by 11 bases, with 18 bases between.

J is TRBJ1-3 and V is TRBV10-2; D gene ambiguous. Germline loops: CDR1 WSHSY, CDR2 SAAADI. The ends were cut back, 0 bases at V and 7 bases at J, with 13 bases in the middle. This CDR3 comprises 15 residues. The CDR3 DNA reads TGCGCCAGCAGTGAGTCCGCCACGCCGGGGAACACCATATATTTT. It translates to CASSESATPGNTIYF.

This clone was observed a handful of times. Written as DNA, the CDR3 is TGTGCCAGCTCACCACGCGGCCTTGACGGCTACACCTTC. It is translated as CASSPRGLDGYTF. The rearrangement uses TRBV18 and TRBJ1-2; no clear D gene. V lost 1 base, J lost 8 bases, and 11 bases lay in between. The CDR3 is 13 amino acids. Germline CDR1 is KGHSH and CDR2 is LQKENI. Combining the CDR3 with reference TRBV18 and TRBJ1-2 gives the whole variable domain NAGVMQNPRHLVRRRGQEARLRCSPMKGHSHVYWYRQLPEEGLKFMVYLQKENIIDESGMPKERFSAEFPKEGPSILRIQQVVRGDSAAYFCASSPRGLDGYTFGSGTRLTVV.

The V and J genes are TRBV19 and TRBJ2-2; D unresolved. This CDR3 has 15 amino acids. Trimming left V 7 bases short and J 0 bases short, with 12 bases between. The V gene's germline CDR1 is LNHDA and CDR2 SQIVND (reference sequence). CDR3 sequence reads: CASNSGRTNTGELFF. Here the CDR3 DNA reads TGTGCCAGTAATTCGGGCCGTACGAACACCGGGGAGCTGTTTTTT.

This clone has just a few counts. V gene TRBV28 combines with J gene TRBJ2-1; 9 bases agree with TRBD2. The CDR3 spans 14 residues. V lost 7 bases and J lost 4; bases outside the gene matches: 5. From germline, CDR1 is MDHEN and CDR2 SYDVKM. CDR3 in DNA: TGTGCCAGCATGACTAGCGGACTATACAATGAGCAGTTCTTC. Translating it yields CASMTSGLYNEQFF.